This TCR beta chain came from a study of OX40 agonist ivuxolimab in advanced cancers. For the study at large: Hepatocellular carcinoma, melanoma, renal cell or head and neck cancer occurred in dose-escalation patients.

In the case of this clone: Its antigen is currently unknown.

The CDR3 consists of 12 residues. V dropped 2 bases and J dropped 4 bases, with 4 bases sitting between them. Germline V gene lookup returns CDR1 SGHDT and CDR2 YYEEEE. Study-level points and caveats: Low normalized T-cell clonal expansion also characterized some of the nonresponders. The antigens recognized by the expanded peripheral T cells, that is their antigen specificity, were not determined. CD8+ T cells (on average) carried more expanded clones than CD4+ T cells.

Here immunoSEQ multiplex PCR was the method, and the copy in TCRdb shows in-frame clones only, minus some. The sample holds tens of thousands of clones; 85% to 90% are singletons and the top ten take around 0.63%. This sequence originates from an adult with an advanced solid tumor such as melanoma, head and neck, liver or kidney cancer. The sequenced sample was CD4+ or CD8+ T cells sorted from blood, obtained in a trial of the OX40 agonist ivuxolimab. The gene calls are TRBV5-6 and TRBJ1-5; no firm D call. In nucleotides, the CDR3 is TGTGCCAGCAGCTTCGGGAATCAGCCCCAGCATTTT. Protein sequence: CASSFGNQPQHF.